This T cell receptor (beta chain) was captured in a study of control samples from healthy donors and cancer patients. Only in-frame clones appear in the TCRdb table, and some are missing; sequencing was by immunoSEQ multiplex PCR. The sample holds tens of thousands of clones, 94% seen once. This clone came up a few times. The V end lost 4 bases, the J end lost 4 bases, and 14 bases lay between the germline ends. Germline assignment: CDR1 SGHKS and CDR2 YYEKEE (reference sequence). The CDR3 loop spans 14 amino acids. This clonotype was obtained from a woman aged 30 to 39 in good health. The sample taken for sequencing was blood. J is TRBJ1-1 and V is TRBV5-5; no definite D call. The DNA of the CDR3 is TGTGCCAGCAGCCGGGATGGGGTTACCACTGAAGCTTTCTTT. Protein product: CASSRDGVTTEAFF.